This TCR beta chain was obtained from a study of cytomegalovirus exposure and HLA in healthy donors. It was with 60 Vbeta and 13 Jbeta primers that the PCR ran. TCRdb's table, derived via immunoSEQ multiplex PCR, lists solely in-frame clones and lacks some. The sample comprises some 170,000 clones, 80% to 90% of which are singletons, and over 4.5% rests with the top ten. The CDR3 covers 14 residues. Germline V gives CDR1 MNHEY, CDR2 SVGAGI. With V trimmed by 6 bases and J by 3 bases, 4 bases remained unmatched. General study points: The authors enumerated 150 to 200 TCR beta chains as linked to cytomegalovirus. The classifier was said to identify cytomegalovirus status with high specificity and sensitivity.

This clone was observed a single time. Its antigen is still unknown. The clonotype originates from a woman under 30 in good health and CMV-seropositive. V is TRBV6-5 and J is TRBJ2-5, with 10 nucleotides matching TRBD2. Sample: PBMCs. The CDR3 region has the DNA TGTGCCAGCAGGCGGGGACTAGCGAAAGAGACCCAGTACTTC. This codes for CASRRGLAKETQYF.